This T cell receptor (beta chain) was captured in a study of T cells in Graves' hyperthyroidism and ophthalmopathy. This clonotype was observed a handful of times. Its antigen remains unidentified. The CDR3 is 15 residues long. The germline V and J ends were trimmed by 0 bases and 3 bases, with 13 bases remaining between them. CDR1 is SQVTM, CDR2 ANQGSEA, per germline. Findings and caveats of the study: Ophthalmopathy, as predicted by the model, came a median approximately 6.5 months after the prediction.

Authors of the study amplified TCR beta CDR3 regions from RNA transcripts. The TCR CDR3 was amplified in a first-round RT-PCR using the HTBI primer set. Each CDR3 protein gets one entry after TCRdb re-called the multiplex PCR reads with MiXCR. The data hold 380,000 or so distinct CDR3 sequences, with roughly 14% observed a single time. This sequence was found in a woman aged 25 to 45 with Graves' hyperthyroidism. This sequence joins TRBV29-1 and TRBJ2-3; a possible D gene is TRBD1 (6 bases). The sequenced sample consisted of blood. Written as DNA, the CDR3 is TGCAGCGTTGAAGAAGGAATGGGGGCAACAGATACGCAGTATTTT. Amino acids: CSVEEGMGATDTQYF.